These T cell receptor beta chains were read from a single sample in a study of CD8+ T cells in alopecia areata. TCRdb's copy holds only in-frame clones and misses some; the assay was immunoSEQ multiplex PCR. The table has about 150,000 clones, around 47% seen once; the top ten hold approximately 6.8%. The sequencing input was CD4+ T cells sorted from blood. These receptors originate from a human donor with alopecia areata. Each CDR3 is given with its conserved first and last residue. A D gene is named only where the DNA matches it firmly. Size is stated for part of the rows, as once, few or many counts, or as a class when the clone is expanded.

TRBJ2-1 | - | TRBV5-1 | TRBD2 | TGCGCCAGCAGCTTGTATCCTAGCGGGAGCCTAAATGAGCAGTTCTTC | CASSLYPSGSLNEQFF
TRBJ2-7 | few | TRBV7-9 | TRBD2 | TGTGCCAGCAGCCGACCGGGACTAGCCTCGGGGGAGCAGTACTTC | CASSRPGLASGEQYF
TRBJ2-1 | - | TRBV15 | TRBD1 | TGTGCCACCAGCAGGGGGGACAGGGCATACAATGAGCAGTTCTTC | CATSRGDRAYNEQFF
TRBJ2-7 | - | TRBV25-1 | TRBD1 | TGTGCCAGCTCAGCCGGGACAGGAAGCTGGGAGCAGTACTTC | CASSAGTGSWEQYF
TRBJ2-1 | - | TRBV7-9 | - | TGTGCCAGCAGCTTAGGACTCTTAAATGAGCAGTTCTTC | CASSLGLLNEQFF
TRBJ2-7 | - | TRBV23-1 | - | TGCGCCAGCAGTCACAACGGGGGAAGCTCCTACGAGCAGTACTTC | CASSHNGGSSYEQYF
TRBJ2-7 | - | TRBV5-1 | - | TGCGCCAGCAGCAGGGCGGAGGAGCAGTACTTC | CASSRAEEQYF
TRBJ2-3 | few | TRBV29-1 | TRBD2 | TGCAGCGTTGAATCGGCGGGAGGCCACACAGATACGCAGTATTTT | CSVESAGGHTDTQYF
TRBJ1-2 | once | TRBV29-1 | - | TGCAGCGTTGAGAGGGCAATGGGCGGCTACACCTTC | CSVERAMGGYTF
TRBJ2-7 | - | TRBV5-4 | TRBD2 | TGTGCCAGCAGCTTGGACGGGAGGACCTACGAGCAGTACTTC | CASSLDGRTYEQYF
TRBJ2-1 | - | TRBV9 | TRBD2 | TGTGCCGGGGCTAGCGGGGGCTTCAATGAGCAGTTCTTC | CAGASGGFNEQFF
TRBJ2-1 | - | TRBV14 | TRBD2 | TGTGCCAGCAGCCAACTCGGGAGGTTGGAGATTGAGCAGTTCTTC | CASSQLGRLEIEQFF
TRBJ1-1 | few | TRBV30 | TRBD1 | TGTGCCTGGAGGGCTGACGGACAGGGCGGCACTGAAGCTTTCTTT | CAWRADGQGGTEAFF
TRBJ2-7 | - | TRBV27 | TRBD2 | TGTGCCAGCAGTTCTCGACTAGCGCCCCGTGAGCAGTACTTC | CASSSRLAPREQYF
TRBJ1-1 | few | TRBV25-1 | - | TGTGCCAGCAGTTCCCGAGCTGAAGCTTTCTTT | CASSSRAEAFF
TRBJ2-5 | - | TRBV5-1 | TRBD2 | TGCGCCAGCAGCTTGGCCAGCCTAGCGGGGTTCGAGACCCAGTACTTC | CASSLASLAGFETQYF
TRBJ2-1 | - | TRBV11-2 | - | TGTGCCAGCAGAGCCCCCGGACGGGACAATGAGCAGTTCTTC | CASRAPGRDNEQFF
TRBJ2-1 | - | TRBV7-9 | - | TGTGCCAGCAGCCCACCGGAGGGTACCTACAATGAGCAGTTCTTC | CASSPPEGTYNEQFF
TRBJ2-5 | few | TRBV10-1 | - | TGCGCCAGCAGTGAGTGGACCGGGACTGAAGAGACCCAGTACTTC | CASSEWTGTEETQYF
TRBJ2-3 | few | TRBV4-1 | - | TGCGCCAGCAGCCAATTCCGGGAGACAGATACGCAGTATTTT | CASSQFRETDTQYF
TRBJ2-5 | few | TRBV7-9 | - | TGTGCCAGCAGCTTAGATTTAGAAGTTCTAGAGACCCAGTACTTC | CASSLDLEVLETQYF
TRBJ2-5 | few | TRBV29-1 | - | TGCAGCGTTGCCGTCGAGCAAGAGACCCAGTACTTC | CSVAVEQETQYF
TRBJ1-1 | few | TRBV9 | - | TGTGCCAGCAGCGTAGGATCGATGGGGACTGAAGCTTTCTTT | CASSVGSMGTEAFF
TRBJ1-4 | - | TRBV6-5 | - | TGTGCCAGCAGTTACTCGCAAGCCACTAATGAAAAACTGTTTTTT | CASSYSQATNEKLFF
TRBJ1-1 | few | TRBV29-1 | - | TGCAGCGTTGATCAATCCGGGACGAACACTGAAGCTTTCTTT | CSVDQSGTNTEAFF
TRBJ2-1 | - | TRBV14 | - | TGTGCCAGCAGCCAAGGAGGGGATCACTACAATGAGCAGTTCTTC | CASSQGGDHYNEQFF